This entry lists 19 T cell receptor beta chains sequenced from one sample in a study of blood T cells in healthy people across ages. A sample-barcoded 5' primer and a J-beta primer mix were used in a second PCR of about 7 to 12 cycles. TCRdb passed the 5' RACE reads through MiXCR, listing each CDR3 protein once. Here the sample spans roughly 500,000 distinct CDR3 sequences, less than 25% being singletons. These data were also reused for a study on T cells of mothers and their children.

The sample comprised blood. These receptor sequences come from a boy under 18 in good health.

The V gene is TRBV4-1, the J gene TRBJ1-2; TRBD1 is a possible D gene (5 bases). Trimming removed 3 bases at V and 4 bases at J, with 15 bases between. Germline V gene lookup returns CDR1 MGHRA and CDR2 YSYEKL. This CDR3 has 15 residues. The CDR3 spells CASSHPTQESYGYTF. The CDR3 nucleotides read TGCGCCAGCAGCCATCCCACACAGGAATCCTATGGCTACACCTTC.

The chain carries TRBV18 and TRBJ2-1; D is ambiguous. The CDR3 is 16 amino acids. Germline V gives CDR1 KGHSH, CDR2 LQKENI. V lost 0 bases and J 0 bases, leaving 9 bases between the germline ends. CDR3 residues: CASSPPGLSSYNEQFF. In DNA, the CDR3 is TGTGCCAGCTCACCACCAGGGTTGAGCTCCTACAATGAGCAGTTCTTC.

The genes are TRBV5-1 and TRBJ2-5; 8 bases line up with TRBD2. The tail of the sequence fits TRBJ2-1 better, so the J call may be wrong. The CDR3 loop spans 16 amino acids. Germline V gene lookup returns CDR1 SGHRS and CDR2 YFSETQ. Here the CDR3 reads CASSLFVRGGWNEQFF. Written as DNA, the CDR3 is TGCGCCAGCAGCTTGTTCGTACGGGGGGGGTGGAATGAGCAGTTCTTC.

As concerns this clonotype: One junction end does not reproduce the germline sequence, and a read error may be involved. V and J are TRBV29-1 and TRBJ2-5; D uncertain. The germline gives CDR1 SQVTM, CDR2 ANQGSEA. This CDR3 region has 14 residues. DNA of the CDR3: TGCGGCGTTGAGCTTCAAAAGTACCAAGAGACCCAGTACTTC. Translation: CGVELQKYQETQYF.

This clonotype was observed a handful of times. The chain combines TRBV4-2 with TRBJ1-1, with D possibly TRBD1 on 6 matching bases. The germline V gene encodes CDR1 LGHNA and CDR2 YNFKEQ. The length of the CDR3 is 15 residues. Trimming cost V 3 bases and J 0 bases, with 11 bases left between them. CDR3 protein: CASSQGGQLNTEAFF. The CDR3 bases are TGTGCCAGCAGCCAGGGCGGACAGCTGAACACTGAAGCTTTCTTT.

This clonotype was counted ten times or more. This chain connects TRBV28 to TRBJ2-1, with unresolved D. This CDR3 region has 15 residues. The V gene lost 3 bases and the J gene lost 0 bases, with 9 bases spanning the gap. Germline assignment: CDR1 MDHEN and CDR2 SYDVKM. CDR3 sequence (DNA): TGTGCCAGCAGTTTTATGACCCTCTCCTACAATGAGCAGTTCTTC. This gives the protein CASSFMTLSYNEQFF.

The table lists this clonotype with a few counts. V is TRBV24-1 and J is TRBJ2-7, with TRBD1 identical over 7 bases. There are 16 residues in the CDR3. After removal of 4 bases from V and 0 bases from J, the junction contained 8 bases not matched to a gene. CDR1 KGHDR and CDR2 SFDVKD come from the germline V gene. CDR3 nucleotides: TGTGCCACCAGTGACCTGGGACAGCTTTACTCCTACGAGCAGTACTTC. Translation: CATSDLGQLYSYEQYF.

Comments on this clonotype: One end of the junction is discordant with germline, which a read error may explain. V is TRBV7-9 and J is TRBJ2-2, with D perhaps TRBD2 (6 bases). CDR3 length: 14 residues. Germline lookup yields CDR1 SEHNR and CDR2 FQNEAQ (reference sequence). The CDR3 reads CASSLAAGTGEPFF. In DNA, the CDR3 is TGTGCCAGCAGCTTAGCCGCGGGGACCGGGGAGCCGTTTTTT.

The V call is TRBV18, the J call TRBJ2-5; maybe TRBD1 (5 bases). V was trimmed by 2 bases and J by 2 bases, leaving 18 bases between them. CDR3 length: 17 amino acids. The germline gives CDR1 KGHSH, CDR2 LQKENI. CDR3 loop: CASSPTPTGEIQETQYF. In DNA, the CDR3 is TGTGCCAGCTCACCAACTCCCACAGGAGAGATTCAAGAGACCCAGTACTTC. Full variable domain (rest looked up from reference TRBV18 and TRBJ2-5): NAGVMQNPRHLVRRRGQEARLRCSPMKGHSHVYWYRQLPEEGLKFMVYLQKENIIDESGMPKERFSAEFPKEGPSILRIQQVVRGDSAAYFCASSPTPTGEIQETQYFGPGTRLLVL.

This sequence joins TRBV29-1 and TRBJ2-7, with 8 bases aligning to TRBD1. The germline V gene encodes CDR1 SQVTM and CDR2 ANQGSEA. Losses at the gene ends were 1 base for V and 0 bases for J; bases not matched to a gene: 5. The length of the CDR3 is 15 residues. DNA of the CDR3: TGCAGCGTTGAAGCCTGGGACAGGAGCTCCTACGAGCAGTACTTC. It encodes CSVEAWDRSSYEQYF.

This chain joins TRBV7-4 and TRBJ2-1; D call uncertain. Per germline, CDR1 SGHVT and CDR2 SQSDAQ. The CDR3 totals 14 residues. Trimming removed 1 base at V and 8 bases at J, with 12 bases between. The CDR3 nucleotides are TGTGCCAGCAGCTTAGTGCCCAGCTCTGATGAGCAGTTCTTC. It yields the protein CASSLVPSSDEQFF. Full variable domain (outside the CDR3, taken from reference TRBV7-4 and TRBJ2-1): GAGVSQSPRYKVAKRGRDVALRCDSISGHVTLYWYRQTLGQGSEVLTYSQSDAQRDKSGRPSGRFSAERPERSVSTLKIQRTEQGDSAVYLCASSLVPSSDEQFFGPGTRLTVL.

This clonotype occurred a few times. The chain combines TRBV6-2 or TRBV6-3 with TRBJ1-1; D is possibly TRBD1 (5 bases). Looked up from germline, CDR1 is MNHEY and CDR2 is SVGEGT. The CDR3 spans 16 residues. V lost 2 bases to trimming and J lost 0 bases, with 13 bases between them. The CDR3 DNA follows: TGTGCCAGCAGTTACGAGAGACAGCGCATGAACACTGAAGCTTTCTTT. This gives the protein CASSYERQRMNTEAFF.

The DNA for the CDR3 is TGTGCCAGCAGCCTCTCGGCTTTAGGAAATACGCAGTATTTT. Translation gives CASSLSALGNTQYF. The chain recombines TRBV7-2 with TRBJ2-3; D unclear. Germline CDR1 SGHTA, CDR2 FQGNSA. The CDR3 totals 14 residues. V lost 5 bases and J 7 bases, leaving 16 bases between the germline ends.

The chain combines TRBV28 with TRBJ2-7; a weak D match, TRBD2 (6 bases). Germline V gene data show CDR1 as MDHEN and CDR2 as SYDVKM. There are 15 residues in the CDR3. V lost 3 bases and J lost 2, with 14 bases in between. The CDR3 spells CASSFRGMGTYEQYF. In nucleotides, the CDR3 is TGTGCCAGCAGTTTTCGCGGGATGGGAACCTACGAGCAGTACTTC.

This chain links TRBV28 with TRBJ1-6; D is possibly TRBD1 (6 bases). The V and J ends lost 8 bases and 0 bases respectively, with 8 bases between them. Germline CDR1 MDHEN, CDR2 SYDVKM. The CDR3 totals 14 residues. CDR3 loop: CASLRGSYNSPLHF. CDR3 bases: TGTGCCAGCCTCAGGGGCTCCTATAATTCACCCCTCCACTTT.

V is TRBV9 and J is TRBJ2-3; TRBD2 agrees at 8 bases. The CDR3 contains 16 residues. The V gene's germline CDR1 is SGDLS and CDR2 YYNGEE. V shed 0 bases, J shed 4 bases, and the junction held 7 bases outside the gene matches. The DNA of the CDR3 is TGTGCCAGCAGCGTAGCCCCGGGAGGGCCCGCAGATACGCAGTATTTT. Its translation: CASSVAPGGPADTQYF.

V is TRBV4-1 and J is TRBJ1-5, with 7 nucleotides matching TRBD1. V was clipped by 1 base and J by 0 bases; unmatched bases: 6. Per the germline V gene, CDR1 is MGHRA and CDR2 is YSYEKL. This CDR3 region has 17 residues. In DNA form, the CDR3 reads TGCGCCAGCAGCCAAGTACCAGGGGGTCTTAGCAATCAGCCCCAGCATTTT. This encodes CASSQVPGGLSNQPQHF.

The table lists this clonotype with many counts. The chain carries TRBV2 and TRBJ2-5, with D unclear. CDR1 is SNHLY and CDR2 is FYNNEI in the germline V gene. The CDR3 spans 11 residues. V was clipped by 8 bases and J by 2 bases, with 6 bases between them. The CDR3 region has the DNA TGTGCCAGCGGGCAACAAGAGACCCAGTACTTC. This codes for CASGQQETQYF.

This clonotype was recorded at least ten times. The J gene is TRBJ2-7, the V gene TRBV29-1; no clear D. The germline V and J ends were trimmed by 0 bases and 2 bases, with 8 bases remaining between them. Germline V CDR1 and CDR2: SQVTM, ANQGSEA. The CDR3 is 13 residues long. The CDR3 spells CSVEEGPPYEQYF. CDR3 coding DNA: TGCAGCGTTGAAGAAGGGCCCCCCTACGAGCAGTACTTC.